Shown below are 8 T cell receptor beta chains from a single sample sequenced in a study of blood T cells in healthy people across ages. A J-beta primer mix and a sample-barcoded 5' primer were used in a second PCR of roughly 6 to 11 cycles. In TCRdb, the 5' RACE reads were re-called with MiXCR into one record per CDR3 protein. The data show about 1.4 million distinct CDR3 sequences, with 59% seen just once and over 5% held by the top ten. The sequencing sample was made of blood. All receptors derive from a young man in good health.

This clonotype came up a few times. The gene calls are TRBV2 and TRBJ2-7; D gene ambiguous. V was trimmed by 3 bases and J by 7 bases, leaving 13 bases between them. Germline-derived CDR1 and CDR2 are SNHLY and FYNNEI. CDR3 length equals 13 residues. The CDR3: CASSDSSYNEQYF. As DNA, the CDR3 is TGTGCCAGCAGTGACTCGTCCTACAATGAGCAGTACTTC. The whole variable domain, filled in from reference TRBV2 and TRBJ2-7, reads EPEVTQTPSHQVTQMGQEVILRCVPISNHLYFYWYRQILGQKVEFLVSFYNNEISEKSEIFDDQFSVERPDGSNFTLKIRSTKLEDSAMYFCASSDSSYNEQYFGPGTRLTVT.

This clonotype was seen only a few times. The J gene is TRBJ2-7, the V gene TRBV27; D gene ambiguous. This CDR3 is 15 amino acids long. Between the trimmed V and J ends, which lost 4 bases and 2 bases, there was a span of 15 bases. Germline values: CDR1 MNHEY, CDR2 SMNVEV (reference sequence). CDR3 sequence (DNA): TGTGCCAGCAGTTATAAGGCAAGGATTCCCTACGAGCAGTACTTC. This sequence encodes CASSYKARIPYEQYF.

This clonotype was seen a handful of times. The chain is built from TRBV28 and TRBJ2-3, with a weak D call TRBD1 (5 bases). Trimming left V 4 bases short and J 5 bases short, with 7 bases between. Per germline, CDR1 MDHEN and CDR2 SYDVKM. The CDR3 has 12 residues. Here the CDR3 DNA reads TGTGCCAGCAGTTCAGGGATAGATACGCAGTATTTT. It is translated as CASSSGIDTQYF.

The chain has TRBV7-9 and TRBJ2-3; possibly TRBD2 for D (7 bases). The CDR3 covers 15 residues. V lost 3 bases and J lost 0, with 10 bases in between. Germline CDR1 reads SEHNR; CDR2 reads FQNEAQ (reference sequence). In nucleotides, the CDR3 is TGTGCCAGCAGCTTTGAGGGGGGGAGCACAGATACGCAGTATTTT. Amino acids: CASSFEGGSTDTQYF.

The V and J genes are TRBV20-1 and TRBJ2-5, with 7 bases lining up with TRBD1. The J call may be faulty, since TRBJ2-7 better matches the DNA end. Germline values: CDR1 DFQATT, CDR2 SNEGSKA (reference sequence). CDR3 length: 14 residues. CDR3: CSARDFDRVNEQYF. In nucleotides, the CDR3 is TGCAGTGCTAGAGATTTTGACAGGGTAAACGAGCAGTACTTC.

Here the CDR3 DNA reads TGTGCCAGCAGCTCGACACAGGAACCGAACACCGGGGAGCTGTTTTTT. Translation: CASSSTQEPNTGELFF. J is TRBJ2-2 and V is TRBV13; D is perhaps TRBD1 (5 bases). Trimming removed 4 bases from V and 0 bases from J, with 12 bases in between. CDR3 size: 16 residues. The germline CDR1 and CDR2 sequences are PRHDT and FYEKMQ (reference sequence).

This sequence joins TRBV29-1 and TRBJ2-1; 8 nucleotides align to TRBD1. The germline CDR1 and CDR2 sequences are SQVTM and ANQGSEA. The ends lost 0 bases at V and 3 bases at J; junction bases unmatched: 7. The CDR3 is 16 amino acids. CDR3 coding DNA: TGCAGCGTTGAAGACATGGACAGGGATTTCTACAATGAGCAGTTCTTC. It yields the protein CSVEDMDRDFYNEQFF.

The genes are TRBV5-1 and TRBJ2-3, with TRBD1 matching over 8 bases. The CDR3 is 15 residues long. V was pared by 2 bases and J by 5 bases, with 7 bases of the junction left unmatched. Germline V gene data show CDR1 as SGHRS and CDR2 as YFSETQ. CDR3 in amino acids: CASSFSDRVIDTQYF. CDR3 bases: TGCGCCAGCAGCTTCTCGGACAGGGTTATAGATACGCAGTATTTT.